These T cell receptor beta chains were read from a single sample in a study of radiation and T cells in renal cell carcinoma. Clones were sequenced by immunoSEQ multiplex PCR, and TCRdb holds only the in-frame ones, with some missing. The repertoire holds 60,000 to 95,000 clones, with less than 85% as singletons. Here the sequenced sample was blood, taken from a patient whose treatment included radiotherapy and nephrectomy. These receptors originate from a woman aged 55-69 years with renal cell carcinoma. Both conserved end residues are part of each CDR3. A D gene is named only where the DNA matches it firmly. Clone size is shown for a subset of rows, as once, few, many or a class of expanded clone.

V gene,clone size,J gene,D gene,CDR3 DNA,CDR3 protein
TRBV7-9,.,TRBJ2-1,TRBD1,TGTGCCAGCAGCACCGGGACAGGGTTGATCCATGAGCAGTTCTTC,CASSTGTGLIHEQFF
TRBV10-3,.,TRBJ1-5,.,TGTGCCATCAGGGGGGGGGACTTAACTTATAGCAATCAGCCCCAGCATTTT,CAIRGGDLTYSNQPQHF
TRBV4-3,once,TRBJ1-2,.,TGCGCCAGCAGCCAAGAATTCGAGAACTATGGCTACACCTTC,CASSQEFENYGYTF
TRBV28,.,TRBJ1-2,TRBD1,TGTGCCAGCAGGAGGACAGGGAATAACTATGGCTACACCTTC,CASRRTGNNYGYTF
TRBV5-1,.,TRBJ2-3,TRBD2,TGCGCCAGCAGCTCGATGACTAGCGGGGGGTCCGGGGATACGCAGTATTTT,CASSSMTSGGSGDTQYF
TRBV11-3,once,TRBJ1-1,.,TGTGCCAGCAGCTTACAACACCCGGAGGCTGAAGCTTTCTTT,CASSLQHPEAEAFF
TRBV7-3,.,TRBJ2-3,.,TGTGCCAGCAGCTTAGGGGGGACAAATACGCAGTATTTT,CASSLGGTNTQYF
TRBV19,.,TRBJ2-3,.,TGTGCCAGTAGTATCCCGGGTTCGATTCCAGATACGCAGTATTTT,CASSIPGSIPDTQYF
TRBV2,.,TRBJ1-2,TRBD1,TGTGCCAGCAGGCTAGACAGGGGACCAAATGGCTACACCTTC,CASRLDRGPNGYTF
TRBV2,.,TRBJ2-3,.,TGTGCCAGCAGTGAACGCCCCAGCACAGATACGCAGTATTTT,CASSERPSTDTQYF
TRBV9,.,TRBJ1-3,.,TGTGCCAGCCGGGGCTCTGGAAACACCATATATTTT,CASRGSGNTIYF
TRBV7-9,.,TRBJ1-1,TRBD1,TGTGCCAGCAGCCCGGACAGGTTTCGGACTGAAGCTTTCTTT,CASSPDRFRTEAFF
TRBV5-1,few,TRBJ1-1,.,TGCGCCAGCAGCCCGCCGGGGGGGGCTGGGACTGAAGCTTTCTTT,CASSPPGGAGTEAFF
TRBV11-2,.,TRBJ2-1,.,TGTGCCAGCAGCGTCGGGCCTTCCTCCTACAATGAGCAGTTCTTC,CASSVGPSSYNEQFF
TRBV9,.,TRBJ2-3,TRBD2,TGTGCCAGCAGCCAGGCCGGGACTAGTACGCAGTATTTT,CASSQAGTSTQYF
TRBV19,.,TRBJ1-5,.,TGTGCCAGTAGTAGCCCGGTGCTGCGGGACGGGAGGAATCAGCCCCAGCATTTT,CASSSPVLRDGRNQPQHF
TRBV28,.,TRBJ2-3,TRBD1,TGTGCCAGCAGTTCCCCTGGGCAGGGGGCCACAGATACGCAGTATTTT,CASSSPGQGATDTQYF
TRBV11-2,.,TRBJ1-4,.,TGTGCCAGCAGCTCCCAGGGCCTGCCTAATGAAAAACTGTTTTTT,CASSSQGLPNEKLFF
TRBV7-9,.,TRBJ2-7,TRBD2,TGTGCCAGCAGCCCGACTAGCGGGAGAGACGAGCAGTACTTC,CASSPTSGRDEQYF
TRBV5-5,.,TRBJ1-1,.,TGTGCCAGCAGCCTCGGACTGTTGAACACTGAAGCTTTCTTT,CASSLGLLNTEAFF
TRBV4-1,.,TRBJ2-7,TRBD2,TGCGCCAGCAGCCTGGGACTAGCGGCAACCTACGAGCAGTACTTC,CASSLGLAATYEQYF
TRBV28,once,TRBJ2-7,.,TGTGCCAGCACCCCCATGGCGGGCCTTACCTACGAGCAGTACTTC,CASTPMAGLTYEQYF